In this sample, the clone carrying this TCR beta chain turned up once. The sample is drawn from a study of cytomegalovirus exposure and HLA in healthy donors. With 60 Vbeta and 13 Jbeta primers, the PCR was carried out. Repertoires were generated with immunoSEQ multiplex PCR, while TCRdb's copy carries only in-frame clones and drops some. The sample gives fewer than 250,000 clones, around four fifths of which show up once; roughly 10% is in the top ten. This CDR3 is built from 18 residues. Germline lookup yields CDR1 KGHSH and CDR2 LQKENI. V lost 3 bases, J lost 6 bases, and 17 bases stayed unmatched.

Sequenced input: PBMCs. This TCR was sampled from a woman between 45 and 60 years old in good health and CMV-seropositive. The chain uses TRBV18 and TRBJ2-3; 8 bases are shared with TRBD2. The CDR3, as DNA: TGTGCCAGCTCACCCAATCCAGGGACTAGGTTTTTAGAGGATACGCAGTATTTT. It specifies CASSPNPGTRFLEDTQYF.